The present TCR beta chain was sequenced within a study of CD8 T cells in ankylosing spondylitis. Quantitative 5'-RACE with molecular barcodes was used to make the TCR beta libraries. TCRdb recomputed calls from the 5' RACE reads with MiXCR, one row per CDR3 protein. Of roughly 130,000 distinct CDR3 sequences in the sample, 6% to 8.5% are singletons; the top ten hold 10% to 15%. The sample holds many counts of this clonotype. Antigen specificity is unknown. The CDR3 totals 12 residues. After removal of 2 bases from V and 15 bases from J, the junction contained 4 bases not matched to a gene. CDR1 is SGHKS and CDR2 is YYEKEE in the germline V gene (reference sequence). The study's findings and limits: Significant enrichment of disease-linked clones was reported in matched ankylosing spondylitis synovial fluid. Seemingly characteristic of ankylosing spondylitis blood was a TCR beta motif consisting of about 8 highly homologous variants. A subset of motif variants has previously been described in the synovial fluid and blood of reactive arthritis.

This sequence joins TRBV5-5 and TRBJ2-1; 11 nucleotides match TRBD1. The sequence was collected from a male donor with ankylosing spondylitis or in good health (not recorded which). Input material: blood, either unsorted or a sorted T cell fraction (not recorded which). In DNA form, the CDR3 reads TGTGCCAGCAGCTTCTACGGACAGGGGGCGTTCTTC. The encoded protein is CASSFYGQGAFF.